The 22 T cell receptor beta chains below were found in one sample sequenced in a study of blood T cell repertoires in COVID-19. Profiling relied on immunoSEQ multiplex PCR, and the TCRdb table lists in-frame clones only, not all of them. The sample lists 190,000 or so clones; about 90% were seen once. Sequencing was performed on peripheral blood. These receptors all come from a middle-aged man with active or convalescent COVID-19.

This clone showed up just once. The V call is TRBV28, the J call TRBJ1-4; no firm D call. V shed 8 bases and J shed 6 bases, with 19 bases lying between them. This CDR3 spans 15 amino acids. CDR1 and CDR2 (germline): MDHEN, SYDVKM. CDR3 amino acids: CASERQRGTYEKLFF. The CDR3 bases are TGTGCCAGCGAGCGACAACGGGGTACCTATGAAAAACTGTTTTTT.

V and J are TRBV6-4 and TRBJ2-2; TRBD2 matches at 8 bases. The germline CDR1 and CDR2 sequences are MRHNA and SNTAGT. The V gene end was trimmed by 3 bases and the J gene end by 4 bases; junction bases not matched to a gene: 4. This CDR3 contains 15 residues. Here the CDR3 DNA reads TGTGCCAGCAGTGAACGGGGGGGCCGCACCGGGGAGCTGTTTTTT. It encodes CASSERGGRTGELFF.

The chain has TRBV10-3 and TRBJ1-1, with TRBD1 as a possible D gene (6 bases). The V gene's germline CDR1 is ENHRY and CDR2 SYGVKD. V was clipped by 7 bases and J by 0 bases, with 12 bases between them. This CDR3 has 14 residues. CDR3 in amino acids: CAIKDGQLNTEAFF. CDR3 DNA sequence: TGTGCCATCAAAGACGGACAGTTGAACACTGAAGCTTTCTTT.

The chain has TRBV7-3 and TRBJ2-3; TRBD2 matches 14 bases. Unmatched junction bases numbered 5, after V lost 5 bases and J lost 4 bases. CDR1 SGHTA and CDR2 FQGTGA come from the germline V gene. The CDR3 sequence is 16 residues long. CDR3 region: CASSPGTSGRSDTQYF. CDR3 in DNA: TGTGCCAGCAGCCCCGGGACTAGCGGGAGATCAGATACGCAGTATTTT.

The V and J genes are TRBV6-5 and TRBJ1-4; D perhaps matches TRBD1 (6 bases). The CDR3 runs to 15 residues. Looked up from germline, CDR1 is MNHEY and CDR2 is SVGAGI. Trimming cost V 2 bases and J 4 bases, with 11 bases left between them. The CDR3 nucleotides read TGTGCCAGCAGTTACAGCAGGGGCTTTAATGAAAAACTGTTTTTT. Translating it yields CASSYSRGFNEKLFF.

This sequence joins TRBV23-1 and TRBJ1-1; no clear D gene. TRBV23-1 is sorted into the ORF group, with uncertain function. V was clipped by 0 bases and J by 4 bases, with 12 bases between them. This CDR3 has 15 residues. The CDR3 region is CASSQSIPRGTEAFF. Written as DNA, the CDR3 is TGCGCCAGCAGTCAATCCATTCCGCGGGGCACTGAAGCTTTCTTT.

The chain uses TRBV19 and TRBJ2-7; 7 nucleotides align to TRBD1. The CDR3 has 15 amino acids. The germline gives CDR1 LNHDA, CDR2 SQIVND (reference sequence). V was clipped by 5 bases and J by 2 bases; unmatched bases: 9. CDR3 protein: CASSALQGSPYEQYF. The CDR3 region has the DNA TGTGCCAGTAGTGCGTTACAGGGGAGTCCCTACGAGCAGTACTTC.

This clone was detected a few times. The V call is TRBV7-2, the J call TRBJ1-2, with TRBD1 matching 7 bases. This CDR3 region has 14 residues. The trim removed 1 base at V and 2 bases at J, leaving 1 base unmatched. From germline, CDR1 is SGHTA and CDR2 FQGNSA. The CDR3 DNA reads TGTGCCAGCAGCTTAGTACAGGGGAACTATGGCTACACCTTC. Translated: CASSLVQGNYGYTF.

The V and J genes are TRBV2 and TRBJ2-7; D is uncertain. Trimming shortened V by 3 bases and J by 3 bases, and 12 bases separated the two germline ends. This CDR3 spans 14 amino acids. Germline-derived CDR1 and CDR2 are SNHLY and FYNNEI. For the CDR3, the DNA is TGTGCCAGCAGTGACCGAGTTTATAGCTACGAGCAGTACTTC. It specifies CASSDRVYSYEQYF.

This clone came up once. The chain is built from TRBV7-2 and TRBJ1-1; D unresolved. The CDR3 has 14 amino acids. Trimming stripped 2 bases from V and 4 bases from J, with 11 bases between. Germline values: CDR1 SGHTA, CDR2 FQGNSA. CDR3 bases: TGTGCCAGCAGCTTAAATTGGCCCCCCACTGAAGCTTTCTTT. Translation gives CASSLNWPPTEAFF.

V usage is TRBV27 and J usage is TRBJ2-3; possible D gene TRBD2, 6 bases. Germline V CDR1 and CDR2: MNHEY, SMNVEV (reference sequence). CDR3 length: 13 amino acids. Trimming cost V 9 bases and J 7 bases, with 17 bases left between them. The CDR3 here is CASWPAGEYTQYF. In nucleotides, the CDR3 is TGTGCCAGTTGGCCAGCGGGTGAATATACGCAGTATTTT.

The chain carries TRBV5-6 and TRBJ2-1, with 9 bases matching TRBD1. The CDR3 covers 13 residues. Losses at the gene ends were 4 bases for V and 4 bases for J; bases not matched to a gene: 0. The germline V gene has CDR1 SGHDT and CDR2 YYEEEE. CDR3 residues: CASSGTGYNEQFF. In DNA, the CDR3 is TGTGCCAGCAGCGGGACAGGGTACAATGAGCAGTTCTTC.

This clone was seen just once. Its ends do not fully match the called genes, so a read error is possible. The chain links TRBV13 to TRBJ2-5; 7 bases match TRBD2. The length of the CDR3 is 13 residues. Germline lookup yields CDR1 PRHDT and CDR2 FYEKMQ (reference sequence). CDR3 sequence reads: CASRLGLEETQYF. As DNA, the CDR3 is TGTGCCAGCAGATTAGGACTAGAAGAGACCCAGTACTTC.

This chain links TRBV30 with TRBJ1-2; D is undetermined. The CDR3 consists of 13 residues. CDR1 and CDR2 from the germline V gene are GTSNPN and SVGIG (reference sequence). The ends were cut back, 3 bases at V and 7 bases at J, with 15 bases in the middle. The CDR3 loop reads CAWRTQRVGGYTF. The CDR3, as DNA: TGTGCCTGGAGGACTCAGAGGGTTGGTGGCTACACCTTC.

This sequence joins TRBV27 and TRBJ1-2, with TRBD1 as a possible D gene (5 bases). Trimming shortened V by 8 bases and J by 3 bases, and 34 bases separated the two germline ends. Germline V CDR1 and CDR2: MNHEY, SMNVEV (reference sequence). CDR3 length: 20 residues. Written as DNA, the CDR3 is TGTGCCAGCCGTACCTTACCCCCTGCCCAAGGGGCCCCTTGGGACTATGGCTACACCTTC. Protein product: CASRTLPPAQGAPWDYGYTF.

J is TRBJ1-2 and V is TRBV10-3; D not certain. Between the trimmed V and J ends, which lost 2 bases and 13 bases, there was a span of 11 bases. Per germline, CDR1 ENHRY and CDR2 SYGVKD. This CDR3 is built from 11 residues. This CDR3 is CAISEGTEATF. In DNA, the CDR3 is TGTGCCATCAGTGAGGGTACCGAAGCCACCTTC.

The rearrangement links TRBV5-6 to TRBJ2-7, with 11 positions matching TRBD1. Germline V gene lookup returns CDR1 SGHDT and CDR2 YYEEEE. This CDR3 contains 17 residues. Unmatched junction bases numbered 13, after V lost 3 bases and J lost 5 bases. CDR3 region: CASSSVTGTGGSHEQYF. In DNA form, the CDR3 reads TGTGCCAGCAGCTCGGTTACAGGGACAGGGGGATCCCACGAGCAGTACTTC.

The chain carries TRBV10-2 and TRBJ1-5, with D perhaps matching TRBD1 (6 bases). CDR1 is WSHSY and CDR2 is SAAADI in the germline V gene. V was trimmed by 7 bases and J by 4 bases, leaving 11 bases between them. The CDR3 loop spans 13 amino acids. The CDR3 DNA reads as TGCGCCAGCACCCCCGACAGGAATCAGCCCCAGCATTTT. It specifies CASTPDRNQPQHF.

DNA of the CDR3: TGTGCCACCTCCGAGGGGGTAGGCTATGGCTACACCTTC. This translates into CATSEGVGYGYTF. This chain connects TRBV24-1 to TRBJ1-2; D perhaps matches TRBD1 (6 bases). V lost 9 bases and J 4 bases, leaving 14 bases between the germline ends. This CDR3 is built from 13 residues. Germline V gene data show CDR1 as KGHDR and CDR2 as SFDVKD.

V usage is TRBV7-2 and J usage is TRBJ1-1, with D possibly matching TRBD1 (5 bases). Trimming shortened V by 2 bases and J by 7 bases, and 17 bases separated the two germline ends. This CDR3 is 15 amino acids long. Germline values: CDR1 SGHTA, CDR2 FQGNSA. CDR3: CASSLIHPGYSEAFF. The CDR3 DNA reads TGTGCCAGCAGCTTAATTCATCCAGGGTACAGTGAAGCTTTCTTT. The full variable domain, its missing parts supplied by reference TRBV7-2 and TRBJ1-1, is GAGVSQSPSNKVTEKGKDVELRCDPISGHTALYWYRQSLGQGLEFLIYFQGNSAPDKSGLPSDRFSAERTGGSVSTLTIQRTQQEDSAVYLCASSLIHPGYSEAFFGQGTRLTVV.

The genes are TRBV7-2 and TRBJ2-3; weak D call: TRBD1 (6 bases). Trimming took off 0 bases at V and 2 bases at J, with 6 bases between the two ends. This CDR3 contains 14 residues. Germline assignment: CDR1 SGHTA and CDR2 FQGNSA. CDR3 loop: CASSLAGATDTQYF. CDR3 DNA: TGTGCCAGCAGCTTAGCGGGGGCCACAGATACGCAGTATTTT. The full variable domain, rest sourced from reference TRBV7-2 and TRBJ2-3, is GAGVSQSPSNKVTEKGKDVELRCDPISGHTALYWYRQSLGQGLEFLIYFQGNSAPDKSGLPSDRFSAERTGGSVSTLTIQRTQQEDSAVYLCASSLAGATDTQYFGPGTRLTVL.

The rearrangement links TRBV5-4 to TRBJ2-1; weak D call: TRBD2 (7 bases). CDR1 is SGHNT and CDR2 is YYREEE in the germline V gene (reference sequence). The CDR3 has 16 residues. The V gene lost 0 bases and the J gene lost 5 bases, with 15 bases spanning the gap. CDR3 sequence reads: CASSLARRGLNNEQFF. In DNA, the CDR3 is TGTGCCAGCAGCTTGGCCCGGCGGGGGCTTAACAATGAGCAGTTCTTC.